These T cell receptor beta chains were read from a single sample in a study of blood T cell repertoires in COVID-19. TCRdb's table, derived via immunoSEQ multiplex PCR, lists solely in-frame clones and lacks some. This sample has roughly 330,000 clones, with about 87% found just once. Sequenced material: peripheral blood. The source is a man aged 30 to 39 with COVID-19, enrolled during active disease. Each CDR3 is given with its conserved first and last residue. D genes are given only for firm matches.

>TRBV28|TRBJ1-4|TRBD1
CASSRGQESYGKLFF
TGTGCCAGCAGCCGGGGACAGGAAAGCTATGGGAAACTGTTTTTT
>TRBV6-2/TRBV6-3|TRBJ2-1|-
CASSTIAVAPYNEQFF
TGTGCCAGCAGTACCATAGCGGTCGCCCCCTACAATGAGCAGTTCTTC
>TRBV6-5|TRBJ2-1|TRBD1
CASSYTPGQSYNEQFF
TGTGCCAGCAGTTACACTCCGGGACAGTCATACAATGAGCAGTTCTTC
>TRBV28|TRBJ1-2|-
CASSREQAYGYTF
TGTGCCAGCAGTAGGGAACAGGCTTATGGCTACACCTTC
>TRBV6-2/TRBV6-3|TRBJ2-4|TRBD1
CASSSRDRADIQYF
TGTGCCAGCAGTAGCCGGGACAGGGCTGACATTCAGTACTTC
>TRBV10-3|TRBJ2-1|TRBD2
CAIRTSGSGNEQFF
TGTGCCATCCGGACTAGCGGGAGTGGGAATGAGCAGTTCTTC
>TRBV7-2|TRBJ1-1|-
CASSPWRAGNTEAFF
TGTGCCAGCAGCCCCTGGCGGGCTGGGAACACTGAAGCTTTCTTT
>TRBV4-2|TRBJ2-2|-
CASSQDRQGRRWGETTGELFF
TGTGCCAGCAGCCAAGATAGGCAGGGACGGAGGTGGGGGGAGACCACCGGGGAGCTGTTTTTT
>TRBV19|TRBJ1-4|-
CASSIQTAAPFSEKLFF
TGTGCCAGTAGTATACAGACGGCGGCTCCTTTTTCCGAAAAACTGTTTTTT
>TRBV19|TRBJ2-7|TRBD1
CASSIPGTGRDEQYF
TGTGCCAGTAGTATCCCCGGGACAGGTCGGGACGAGCAGTACTTC
>TRBV7-8|TRBJ1-3|-
CASAQDSGGGNTIYF
TGTGCCAGCGCCCAGGACAGCGGTGGGGGAAACACCATATATTTT
>TRBV5-1|TRBJ2-1|-
CASSPTGNNNNEQFF
TGCGCCAGCAGCCCCACAGGGAACAACAACAATGAGCAGTTCTTC
>TRBV7-9|TRBJ2-5|-
CASSPPAGRLETQYF
TGTGCCAGCAGCCCCCCCGCGGGGAGACTGGAGACCCAGTACTTC
>TRBV12-3/TRBV12-4|TRBJ1-2|TRBD1
CASREGAYGYTF
TGTGCCAGCAGAGAGGGGGCTTATGGCTACACCTTC